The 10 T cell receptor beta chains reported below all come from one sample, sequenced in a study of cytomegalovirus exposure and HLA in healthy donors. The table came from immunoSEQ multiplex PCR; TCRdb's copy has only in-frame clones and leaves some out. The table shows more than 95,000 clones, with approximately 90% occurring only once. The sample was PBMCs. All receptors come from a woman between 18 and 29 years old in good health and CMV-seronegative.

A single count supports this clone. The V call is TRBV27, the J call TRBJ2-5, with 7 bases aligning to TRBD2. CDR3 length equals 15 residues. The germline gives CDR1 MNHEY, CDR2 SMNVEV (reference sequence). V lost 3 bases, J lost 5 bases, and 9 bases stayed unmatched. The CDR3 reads CASSFRGREWETQYF. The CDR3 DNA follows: TGTGCCAGCAGTTTCCGGGGGAGGGAATGGGAGACCCAGTACTTC.

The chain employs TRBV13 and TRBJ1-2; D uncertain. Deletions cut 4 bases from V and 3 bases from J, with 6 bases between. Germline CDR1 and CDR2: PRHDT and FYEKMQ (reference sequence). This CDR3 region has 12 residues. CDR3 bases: TGTGCCAGCAGCTCAGTTGACTATGGCTACACCTTC. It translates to CASSSVDYGYTF.

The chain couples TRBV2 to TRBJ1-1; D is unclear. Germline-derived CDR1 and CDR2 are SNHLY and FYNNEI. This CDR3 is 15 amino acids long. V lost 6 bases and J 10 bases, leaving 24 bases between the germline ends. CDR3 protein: CASRTPWRTHRGAFF. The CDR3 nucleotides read TGTGCCAGCAGGACCCCCTGGAGGACCCATCGTGGAGCTTTCTTT.

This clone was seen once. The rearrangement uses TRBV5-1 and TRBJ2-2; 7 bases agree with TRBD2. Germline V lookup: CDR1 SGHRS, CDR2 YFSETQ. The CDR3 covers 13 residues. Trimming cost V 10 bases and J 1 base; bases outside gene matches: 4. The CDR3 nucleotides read TGCGCCGTCAGGGAGGGGAACACCGGGGAGCTGTTTTTT. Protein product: CAVREGNTGELFF.

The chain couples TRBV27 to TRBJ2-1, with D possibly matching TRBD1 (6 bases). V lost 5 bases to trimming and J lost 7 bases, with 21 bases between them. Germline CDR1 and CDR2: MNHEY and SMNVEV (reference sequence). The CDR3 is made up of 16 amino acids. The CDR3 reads CASSNDTGTSVNEQFF. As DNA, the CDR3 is TGTGCCAGCAGTAACGATACAGGGACATCGGTTAATGAGCAGTTCTTC.

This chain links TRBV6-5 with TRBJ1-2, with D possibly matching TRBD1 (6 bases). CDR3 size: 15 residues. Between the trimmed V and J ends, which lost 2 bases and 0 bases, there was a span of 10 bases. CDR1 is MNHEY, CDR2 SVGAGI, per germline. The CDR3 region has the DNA TGTGCCAGCAGTTACGGGACATCCGCTAACTATGGCTACACCTTC. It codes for CASSYGTSANYGYTF.

CDR3 protein: CASSHPGLDVNEQFF. CDR3 bases: TGCGCCAGCAGCCATCCGGGACTAGACGTCAATGAGCAGTTCTTC. The rearrangement joins TRBV4-1 to TRBJ2-1; 8 bases align to TRBD2. Germline V gene lookup returns CDR1 MGHRA and CDR2 YSYEKL. J gave up 6 bases and V 3 bases, and 7 bases lay outside the gene matches. CDR3 length: 15 amino acids.

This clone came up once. In DNA form, the CDR3 reads TGTGCCAGCAGCCAAGCGGCGGTAGCGGGAGGGCACAATGAGCAGTTCTTC. Protein product: CASSQAAVAGGHNEQFF. V usage is TRBV4-2 and J usage is TRBJ2-1; 11 nucleotides line up with TRBD2. The CDR3 loop spans 17 amino acids. Germline V gene data show CDR1 as LGHNA and CDR2 as YNFKEQ. V dropped 1 base and J dropped 5; count of bases not matched to a gene: 7.

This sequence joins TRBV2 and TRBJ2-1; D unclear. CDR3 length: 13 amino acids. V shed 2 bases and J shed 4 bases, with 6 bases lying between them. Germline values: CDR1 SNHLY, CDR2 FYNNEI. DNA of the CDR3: TGTGCCAGCAGTGAACTACTGTACAATGAGCAGTTCTTC. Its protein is CASSELLYNEQFF.

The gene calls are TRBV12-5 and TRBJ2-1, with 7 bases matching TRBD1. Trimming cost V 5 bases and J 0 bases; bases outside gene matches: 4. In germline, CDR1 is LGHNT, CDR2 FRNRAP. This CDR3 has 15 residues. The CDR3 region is CASGGAGGSYNEQFF. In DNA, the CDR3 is TGTGCTAGTGGTGGGGCAGGGGGCTCCTACAATGAGCAGTTCTTC.